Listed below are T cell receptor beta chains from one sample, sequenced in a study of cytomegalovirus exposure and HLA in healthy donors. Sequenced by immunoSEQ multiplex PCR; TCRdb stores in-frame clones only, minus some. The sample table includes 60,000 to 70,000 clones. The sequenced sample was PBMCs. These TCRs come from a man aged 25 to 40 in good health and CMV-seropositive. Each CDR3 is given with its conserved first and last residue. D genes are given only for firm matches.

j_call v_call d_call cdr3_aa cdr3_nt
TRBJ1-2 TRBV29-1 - CSVGQFTYGYTF TGCAGCGTTGGACAGTTCACCTATGGCTACACCTTC
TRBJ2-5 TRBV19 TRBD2 CASSITSGQETQYF TGTGCCAGTAGTATCACTAGCGGCCAAGAGACCCAGTACTTC
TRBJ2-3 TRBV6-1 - CASSKYREYTDTQYF TGTGCCAGCAGTAAATACAGGGAATACACAGATACGCAGTATTTT
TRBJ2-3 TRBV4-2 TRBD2 CASSPGLAGGPSTDTQYF TGTGCCAGCAGCCCGGGACTAGCGGGGGGTCCTAGCACAGATACGCAGTATTTT
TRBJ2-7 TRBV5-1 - CASSLGQAHSGYEQYF TGCGCCAGCAGCTTGGGGCAGGCCCACTCAGGTTACGAGCAGTACTTC
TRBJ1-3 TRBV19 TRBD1 CASSITGEAGNTIYF TGTGCCAGTAGTATCACAGGGGAGGCTGGAAACACCATATATTTT
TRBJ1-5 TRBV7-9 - CASSLAGEPQHF TGTGCCAGCAGCTTAGCCGGGGAGCCCCAGCATTTT
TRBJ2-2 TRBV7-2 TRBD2 CASSLVGGGTGELFF TGTGCCAGCAGCTTAGTGGGGGGGGGAACCGGGGAGCTGTTTTTT
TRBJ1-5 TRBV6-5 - CASSSGGKSNQPQHF TGTGCCAGCAGTTCGGGGGGCAAGAGCAATCAGCCCCAGCATTTT
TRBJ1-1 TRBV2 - CASSAYLPGGAFF TGTGCCAGCAGTGCCTACCTCCCCGGGGGAGCTTTCTTT
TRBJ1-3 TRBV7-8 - CASSHGGNTIYF TGTGCCAGCAGCCACGGTGGAAACACCATATATTTT
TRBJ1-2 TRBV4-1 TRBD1 CASSQAPGTGAPLGYGYTF TGCGCCAGCAGCCAAGCCCCCGGGACAGGGGCGCCCTTGGGCTATGGCTACACCTTC
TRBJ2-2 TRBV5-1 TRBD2 CASSKGLAENTGELFF TGCGCCAGCAGCAAGGGACTAGCGGAAAACACCGGGGAGCTGTTTTTT
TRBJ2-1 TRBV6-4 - CAPGRTTDNEQFF TGTGCCCCCGGGCGGACTACCGACAATGAGCAGTTCTTC
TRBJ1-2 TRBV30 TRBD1 CAWSPDRGMYGYTF TGTGCCTGGAGTCCCGACAGGGGAATGTATGGCTACACCTTC